These 22 T cell receptor beta chains were sequenced from one sample in a study of T-cell memory formation after mild COVID-19. TCRdb ran MiXCR on the 5' RACE reads and lists one entry per CDR3 protein. The table includes some 97,000 distinct CDR3 sequences, over 8.5% detected once. Sequencing was performed on PBMCs or a T cell subset sorted from them (not recorded which). The receptor set was obtained from a man between 18 and 29 years old who had mild COVID-19 (a few samples of this study predate the infection). Cell type and time point are not known.

The CDR3 is CAINWDRDGEQYF. The DNA of the CDR3 is TGTGCCATCAACTGGGACAGGGATGGAGAGCAGTACTTC. V gene TRBV10-3 combines with J gene TRBJ2-7, with 9 bases aligning to TRBD1. J gave up 7 bases and V 7 bases, and 8 bases lay outside the gene matches. CDR1 ENHRY and CDR2 SYGVKD come from the germline V gene. CDR3 size: 13 residues.

V and J are TRBV6-2 or TRBV6-3 and TRBJ1-5, with D hard to call. This CDR3 is 12 amino acids long. Germline assignment: CDR1 MNHEY and CDR2 SVGEGT. The V end lost 6 bases, the J end lost 6 bases, and 9 bases lay between the germline ends. As DNA, the CDR3 is TGTGCCAGCAGAGACTGGGTTCAGCCCCAGCATTTT. As protein: CASRDWVQPQHF.

This clonotype was seen a handful of times. This sequence joins TRBV4-1 and TRBJ1-1; no reliable D call. CDR1 MGHRA and CDR2 YSYEKL come from the germline V gene. This CDR3 contains 13 residues. Trimming cost V 1 base and J 0 bases, with 3 bases left between them. The CDR3 here is CASSQVLNTEAFF. CDR3 coding DNA: TGCGCCAGCAGCCAAGTACTGAACACTGAAGCTTTCTTT.

This clonotype was counted many times. The chain couples TRBV7-2 to TRBJ2-3, with D perhaps matching TRBD2 (5 bases). Germline V gives CDR1 SGHTA, CDR2 FQGNSA. The length of the CDR3 is 15 residues. V lost 1 base, J lost 1 base, and 9 bases lay in between. The CDR3 region has the DNA TGTGCCAGCAGCTTAGGGGTGAGGGGCACAGATACGCAGTATTTT. It translates to CASSLGVRGTDTQYF.

This clonotype was observed once. This chain joins TRBV24-1 and TRBJ1-2, with 7 bases that match TRBD1. The CDR3 covers 14 residues. The germline V gene encodes CDR1 KGHDR and CDR2 SFDVKD. Trimming at V came to 3 bases and at J to 5 bases, leaving 5 bases not matched to a gene. The CDR3 DNA reads TGTGCCACCAGTGATGTGACAGGGTGGTATGGCTACACCTTC. Residues: CATSDVTGWYGYTF.

Only a few counts were recorded for this clonotype. The rearrangement uses TRBV12-3 or TRBV12-4 and TRBJ1-2, with a tentative D call TRBD1 (5 bases). The CDR3 extends over 17 amino acids. The V end was cut by 2 bases, the J end by 1 base, with 17 bases between. CDR3 region: CASSLSSDNFLNYGYTF. The DNA for the CDR3 is TGTGCCAGCAGTTTATCCTCGGACAATTTTCTTAACTATGGCTACACCTTC.

This chain connects TRBV5-4 to TRBJ2-2; 10 bases are shared with TRBD2. This CDR3 spans 15 amino acids. V lost 4 bases to trimming and J lost 10 bases; unmatched junction nucleotides: 10. The germline CDR1 and CDR2 sequences are SGHNT and YYREEE (reference sequence). This CDR3 reads CASSLEPGLAEELFF. The CDR3 DNA reads TGTGCCAGCAGCCTAGAACCAGGACTAGCGGAGGAGCTGTTTTTT.

This clonotype was seen a few times. V usage is TRBV29-1 and J usage is TRBJ2-7; 7 nucleotides agree with TRBD1. J lost 2 bases, V lost 2 bases, and 3 bases had no gene match. Germline assignment: CDR1 SQVTM and CDR2 ANQGSEA. The CDR3 is 13 residues long. CDR3: CSVELGQPYEQYF. CDR3 coding DNA: TGCAGCGTTGAACTGGGACAGCCCTACGAGCAGTACTTC.

This clonotype turned up a few times. In DNA, the CDR3 is TGTGCCAGCTCACCCAGGACAGGGTTTAATCAGCCCCAGCATTTT. Protein product: CASSPRTGFNQPQHF. This rearrangement joins TRBV18 to TRBJ1-5; TRBD1 matches 8 bases. Germline CDR1 KGHSH, CDR2 LQKENI. This CDR3 comprises 15 residues. The V segment lost 3 bases and the J segment 4 bases; nucleotides outside the gene matches: 5. The complete variable domain, with remaining parts taken from reference TRBV18 and TRBJ1-5, reads NAGVMQNPRHLVRRRGQEARLRCSPMKGHSHVYWYRQLPEEGLKFMVYLQKENIIDESGMPKERFSAEFPKEGPSILRIQQVVRGDSAAYFCASSPRTGFNQPQHFGDGTRLSIL.

CDR3 DNA sequence: TGTGCCAGCAGTCCCCGCGGGGCGCCGGGGGAAAAACTGTTTTTT. As protein: CASSPRGAPGEKLFF. The chain joins TRBV6-5 to TRBJ1-4, with D possibly matching TRBD1 (5 bases). Germline CDR1 is MNHEY and CDR2 is SVGAGI. CDR3 length: 15 amino acids. With 5 bases removed from V and 8 bases from J, the gap between germline ends came to 18 bases.

This clonotype was counted a few times. The chain recombines TRBV24-1 with TRBJ1-5, with D perhaps matching TRBD1 (5 bases). Trimming took 5 bases from V and 1 from J, leaving 5 bases between them. Germline V gene data show CDR1 as KGHDR and CDR2 as SFDVKD. The CDR3 is 13 residues long. In DNA form, the CDR3 reads TGTGCCACCAGTGCAGGGAGCAATCAGCCCCAGCATTTT. It yields the protein CATSAGSNQPQHF.

The rearrangement joins TRBV4-1 to TRBJ1-1; 7 bases are a match to TRBD1. With 2 bases clipped from V and 1 base from J, the junction kept 7 bases outside the gene matches. Germline V CDR1 and CDR2: MGHRA, YSYEKL. This CDR3 has 16 residues. The CDR3 DNA reads TGCGCCAGCAGCCAACGGGACAGCGGCGCGAACACTGAAGCTTTCTTT. Protein sequence: CASSQRDSGANTEAFF.

This chain links TRBV7-6 with TRBJ2-7, with no clear D. V was trimmed by 3 bases and J by 1 base, leaving 10 bases between them. The CDR3 consists of 14 residues. The germline CDR1 and CDR2 sequences are SGHVS and FNYEAQ. CDR3 DNA sequence: TGTGCCAGCAGCTTGGCAGGACCTTCCTACGAGCAGTACTTC. Translating it yields CASSLAGPSYEQYF.

The chain carries TRBV7-2 and TRBJ2-5; TRBD2 might be the D (5 bases). The CDR3 loop spans 15 amino acids. Trimming removed 2 bases from V and 4 bases from J, with 14 bases in between. Germline V CDR1 and CDR2: SGHTA, FQGNSA. The CDR3, as DNA: TGTGCCAGCAGCTTAAGCGGAGCTCTGGGAGAGACCCAGTACTTC. Translating gives CASSLSGALGETQYF.

There are a few counts of this clonotype. J is TRBJ1-4 and V is TRBV29-1; 7 bases are shared with TRBD1. The germline gives CDR1 SQVTM, CDR2 ANQGSEA. The V and J ends lost 7 bases and 8 bases, in that order; junction bases with no gene match: 7. CDR3 length equals 12 residues. CDR3 nucleotides: TGCAGCGCCGGGACAGATCGCGAAAAACTGTTTTTT. It encodes CSAGTDREKLFF.

This rearrangement joins TRBV7-8 to TRBJ2-7; tentative D call: TRBD1 (5 bases). Germline V gene lookup returns CDR1 SGHVS and CDR2 FQNEAQ. With 5 bases removed from V and 4 bases from J, the gap between germline ends came to 15 bases. The CDR3 length is 14 residues. Here the CDR3 DNA reads TGTGCCAGCAGCGGGCAGGGAAATTTATACGAGCAGTACGTC. This encodes CASSGQGNLYEQYV.

The chain employs TRBV4-3 and TRBJ2-5; D possibly corresponds to TRBD1 (6 bases). The CDR3 covers 16 residues. Germline CDR1 reads LGHNA; CDR2 reads YSLEER. Between the trimmed V and J ends, which lost 0 bases and 4 bases, there was a span of 15 bases. The CDR3 coding sequence is TGCGCCAGCAGCCAAGATTACCAGGGGCGGGCAGAGACCCAGTACTTC. It codes for CASSQDYQGRAETQYF.

This clonotype showed up just a few times. The rearrangement uses TRBV7-6 and TRBJ2-7, with a tentative D call TRBD2 (5 bases). Germline CDR1 SGHVS, CDR2 FNYEAQ. The V gene lost 2 bases and the J gene lost 3 bases, with 8 bases spanning the gap. The CDR3 is made up of 13 amino acids. The CDR3 nucleotides read TGTGCCAGCAGCTTAAACGCGGGCTACGAGCAGTACGTC. It translates to CASSLNAGYEQYV.

CDR3 in amino acids: CASTTTGTDTQYF. The DNA of the CDR3 is TGTGCCAGCACTACGACAGGCACAGATACGCAGTATTTT. V usage is TRBV28 and J usage is TRBJ2-3, with D possibly TRBD1 on 5 matching bases. The V end was cut by 7 bases, the J end by 1 base, with 9 bases between. This CDR3 contains 13 residues. CDR1 MDHEN and CDR2 SYDVKM come from the germline V gene.

A few counts support this clonotype. This chain joins TRBV7-9 and TRBJ1-5; D may be TRBD1 (5 bases). CDR1 is SEHNR and CDR2 is FQNEAQ in the germline V gene (reference sequence). Trimming removed 4 bases from V and 5 bases from J, with 15 bases in between. This CDR3 spans 15 amino acids. The CDR3 reads CASSSVGAGHQPQHF. CDR3 in DNA: TGTGCCAGCAGCTCCGTAGGGGCTGGCCATCAGCCCCAGCATTTT.

V is TRBV20-1 and J is TRBJ2-5, with 7 bases identical to TRBD1. The germline CDR1 and CDR2 sequences are DFQATT and SNEGSKA (reference sequence). The CDR3 totals 14 residues. V lost 3 bases and J lost 2; bases outside the gene matches: 6. For the CDR3, the DNA is TGCAGTGCTAGCCCCGGGACAGAGCAAGAGACCCAGTACTTC. It is translated as CSASPGTEQETQYF.

The V call is TRBV27, the J call TRBJ2-3; D uncertain. This CDR3 spans 17 amino acids. V lost 3 bases and J 0 bases, leaving 16 bases between the germline ends. Germline V gene data show CDR1 as MNHEY and CDR2 as SMNVEV (reference sequence). The CDR3 nucleotides read TGTGCCAGCAGTTTGAGTGTGCAGTACAGCAGCACAGATACGCAGTATTTT. Translated, it gives CASSLSVQYSSTDTQYF.